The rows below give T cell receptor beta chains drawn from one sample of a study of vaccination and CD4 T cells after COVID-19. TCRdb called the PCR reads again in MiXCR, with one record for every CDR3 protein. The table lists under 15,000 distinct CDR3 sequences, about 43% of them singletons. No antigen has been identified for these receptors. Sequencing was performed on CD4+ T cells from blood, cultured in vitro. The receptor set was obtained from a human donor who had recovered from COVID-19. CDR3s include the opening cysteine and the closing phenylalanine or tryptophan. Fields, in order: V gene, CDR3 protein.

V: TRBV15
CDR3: CATSRGGSGYNEQFF

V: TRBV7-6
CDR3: CASSFYWTGGKDTGELFF

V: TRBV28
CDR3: CASSLPQDTYEQYF

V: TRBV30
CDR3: CAWRPAGAPDTQYF

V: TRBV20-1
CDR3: CSARGLAGAAKNIQYF

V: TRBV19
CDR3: CASTWSGQISEAFF

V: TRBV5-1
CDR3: CASSPGSGYEQYF

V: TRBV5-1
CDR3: CASSLTGDNTEAFF

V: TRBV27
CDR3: CASSPKPGATYEQYF

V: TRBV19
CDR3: CASSRGRTGELFF

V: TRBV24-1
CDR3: CATSVGGKTGELFF

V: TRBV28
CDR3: CASSYLQRHSYEQYF

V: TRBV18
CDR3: CAQSRNGEDGYTF